This T cell receptor (beta chain) came from a study of OX40 agonist ivuxolimab in advanced cancers. The overall study: Ivuxolimab is a fully human IgG2 antibody that activates OX40 (CD134). The study gave patients intravenous ivuxolimab at 0.01 to 10 mg/kg every 2 weeks. Study results and limitations: CD8+ T cells (on average) carried more expanded clones than CD4+ T cells. The CD4+ and CD8+ T cells in the blood had expanded clonally by week 6 at 0.1 to 3.0 mg/kg.

V dropped 4 bases and J dropped 0; count of bases not matched to a gene: 6. The CDR3 contains 16 residues. The germline CDR1 and CDR2 sequences are SGHDT and YYEEEE. To note about this clone: The antigen remains undetermined.

The data were produced by immunoSEQ multiplex PCR, yet TCRdb's version contains in-frame clones alone and is incomplete. The table lists around 60,000 clones, 75% to 90% of them singletons. The origin of this receptor is an adult with an advanced solid tumor such as melanoma, head and neck, liver or kidney cancer. The rearrangement links TRBV5-6 to TRBJ2-4, with TRBD2 matching over 8 bases. Sequencing was performed on CD4+ or CD8+ T cells sorted from blood, taken in a trial of the OX40 agonist ivuxolimab. CDR3 in amino acids: CASSRAGVVAKNIQYF. For the CDR3, the DNA is TGTGCCAGCAGCCGAGCGGGGGTCGTAGCCAAAAACATTCAGTACTTC.